The clone carrying this TCR beta chain was seen once. The entry originates in a study of T cell changes during pregnancy in multiple sclerosis. Data came from immunoSEQ multiplex PCR; TCRdb stores just in-frame clones and leaves some out. The sample includes roughly 64,000 clones, 96% of them seen just once. Germline V gene lookup returns CDR1 SEHNR and CDR2 FQNEAQ (reference sequence). This CDR3 region has 12 residues. The V end lost 0 bases, the J end lost 7 bases, and 4 bases lay between the germline ends. The chain is built from TRBV7-9 and TRBJ2-1; D ambiguous. Sequenced here: CD8+ T cells from peripheral blood mononuclear cells, sampled after pregnancy. The sequence was obtained from a female donor with multiple sclerosis, enrolled in a pregnancy study. In DNA, the CDR3 is TGTGCCAGCAGCTTAGCCAATAATGAGCAGTTCTTC. This sequence encodes CASSLANNEQFF.